The T cell receptor (beta chain) described here comes from a study of blood T cells in healthy people across ages (dated by TCRdb to the mid-2010s). Describing the broader study: In model experiments, template switching captured roughly one uniquely barcoded TCR beta cDNA molecule for every two T cells. Using deep sequencing normalized with unique cDNA molecular identifiers, the study measured how TCR beta repertoire diversity changes with age. Four age groups were formed from the donors: young (average approximately 15 years), middle-aged (just under 40), aged (roughly 58) and long-lived (more than 75). To avoid experimental bias, donors of different ages were spread randomly across the sequencing lanes. The study analyzed two additional independent replicas of 1 million unique cDNA reads from the same blood draw for two donors, one aged 18 to 30 and one aged 80 or older.

Libraries were prepared through 5' RACE. A second PCR of roughly 7 to 11 cycles was performed with a sample-barcoded 5' primer and a J-beta primer mix. A template-switch 5' adaptor carrying 12 random nucleotides introduced a unique molecular identifier onto each TCR beta cDNA molecule. At least 3 million CDR3-containing paired-end reads were obtained from each sample. First-strand cDNA was synthesized from all RNA with the Mint cDNA synthesis kit, primed by a TRBC-specific oligonucleotide. Following uracil-DNA glycosylase treatment, a first 18-cycle PCR with universal primers M1SS and BC2_uni_R was performed on all cDNA. Under the source paper's analysis protocol: For normalization, 1 million high-quality reads, each with a distinct molecular identifier, were randomly selected from each sample. Reads with shared molecular identifiers were discarded instead of being binned into consensus sequences. MiTCR, with a Q25 quality threshold and the strictest error-elimination algorithm, was used for CDR3 identification, clonotype clustering and error correction. A nonparametric unseen species model using Euler transformation provided a lower-bound estimate of total TCR beta diversity. Using fastp at Q25 and MiXCR, TCRdb reprocessed the public reads and kept productive beta chains. Here each entry gathers all rows of one CDR3 protein and keeps the most common genes and DNA. V and J calls and clone size were set by TCRdb, not the authors. The sample table lists 1.8 million or so distinct CDR3 sequences, approximately 40% of them with a count of one. The ten largest clones represent about 21% of the sample.

V gives up 5 bases and J gives up 5 bases, and the segment between their germline ends measures 15 bases. The CDR3 runs 14 amino acids, cysteine and phenylalanine included. Solely the CDR3 DNA is kept, with 42 bases framed from the first base. Per the germline V gene, SGHTA is the CDR1 and FQGNSA is the CDR2. Summary of the overall study and its limitations: As age increased, observed TCR beta diversity per million T cells dropped in a roughly linear way, and a significant reduction was already evident by age about 36. Compared with the aged group, the long-lived group had more naive CD4+ T cells, fewer expanded clones and increased TCR diversity, suggesting age selection. Bulk unsorted PBMC profiling prevented conclusive comparison of naive and antigen-experienced compartments. The CMV infection status of donors was not known, potentially confounding age-related changes in expanded clonotypes. Estimates of total diversity based on one million sequenced T cells were considered lower bounds and underestimates. The percentage of naive T cells measured by flow cytometry correlated strongly with observed TCR beta diversity.

Donors were a few dozen systemically healthy Caucasian individuals from Russia aged 6 to 90 years. Each donor gave 9.5 to 10 milliliters of peripheral blood, drawn into EDTA-treated Vacutainer tubes. Ficoll-Paque density-gradient centrifugation was used to isolate PBMCs, with at least 6.5 million per sample. Total RNA was extracted from PBMCs with Trizol reagent, with at least 6 micrograms obtained per sample. Naive CD45RAhigh/CD27high T cell percentages were measured by flow cytometry on a PBMC aliquot from every donor. This clonotype was detected many times. Its antigen remains undetermined. No much larger clone exists at a distance of one base, and base qualities are not known.

Sequencing was carried out using blood. Here the chain combines TRBV7-2 and TRBJ2-5, with the D gene possibly TRBD1 or TRBD2, each one fitting 5 bases. This sequence originates from a human donor in good health. CDR3 protein: CASSPGHSGETQYF. DNA sequence: TGTGCCAGCAGCCCCGGACACTCGGGGGAGACCCAGTACTTC.